Listed below are T cell receptor beta chains from one sample, sequenced in a study of tumor and adjacent non-tumor tissue in lung cancer. From the multiplex PCR reads, TCRdb called clonotypes with MiXCR, one entry per CDR3 protein. This table holds tens of thousands of distinct CDR3 sequences, 76% found once. Sequencing was carried out using distant non-tumor lung tissue. The origin of the receptors is a man aged 65 to 79 with non-small cell lung cancer. CDR3s include the opening cysteine and the closing phenylalanine or tryptophan. The D gene is left open where the match is weak. Only some rows state a clone size, as once, few, many or a class for expanded clones.

clone_size,d_call,v_call,j_call,cdr3_aa,cdr3_nt
once,.,TRBV29-1,TRBJ1-3,CSGSTGYNIYF,TGCAGCGGGTCCACTGGATACAACATATATTTT
.,.,TRBV29-1,TRBJ1-2,CSLVPYQSSGEDGYSF,TGCAGCCTTGTCCCCTATCAATCCTCGGGCGAAGATGGCTACTCCTTC
.,TRBD1,TRBV2,TRBJ1-1,CASGQDYGNNEAFF,TGTGCCAGTGGACAGGACTACGGGAACAATGAAGCTTTCTTT
.,TRBD2,TRBV12-3/TRBV12-4,TRBJ2-7,CTSSSTSGRAYEQYF,TGTACCAGCAGTTCCACTAGCGGGAGGGCCTACGAGCAGTACTTC
.,TRBD1,TRBV11-2,TRBJ1-2,CASSPGQGYGYNF,TGTGCCAGCAGCCCCGGACAGGGCTATGGCTACAACTTC
.,.,TRBV29-1,TRBJ1-5,CTVLTYSNKPQHF,TGCACCGTTTTGACGTATAGCAATAAACCCCAGCATTTT
once,TRBD2,TRBV28,TRBJ2-1,CASSFSSGRALDTEQFF,TGTGCCAGCAGTTTTTCTAGCGGGAGGGCCCTCGACACTGAGCAGTTTTTC
.,TRBD2,TRBV6-5,TRBJ2-2,CASSTGGVENTGELLF,TGTGCCAGCAGCACGGGGGGGGTGGAGAACACCGGGGAGCTGTTATTT
.,.,TRBV29-1,TRBJ1-2,CSVVPYQSSGEVGYSF,TGCAGCGTTGTCCCCTATCAATCCTCGGGAGAAGTTGGGTACAGCTTC
.,TRBD1,TRBV7-8,TRBJ1-4,CASSPRQGAGGKLFF,TGTGCCAGCAGCCCGCGACAGGGCGCGGGTGGAAAACTGTTTTTT
.,.,TRBV29-1,TRBJ1-2,CSVSDGHYGYTF,TGCAGCGTTTCGGACGGCCACTATGGTTACACCTTC
few,.,TRBV28,TRBJ2-3,CAIQESTDTQYF,TGTGCCATACAGGAAAGCACAGATACGCAGTATTTT
.,.,TRBV12-3/TRBV12-4,TRBJ1-3,CANSSRNTIYF,TGTGCCAACAGTTCGCGAAACACCATATATTTT
once,.,TRBV29-1,TRBJ2-5,CSAKPYLETRQETQYF,TGCAGCGCCAAGCCCTACCTTGAGACACGTCAAGAGACCCAGTACTTC
.,.,TRBV24-1,TRBJ2-7,CVTRDSSYEQYF,TGTGTCACCAGAGACAGCTCCTACGAGCAGTACTTC
.,.,TRBV10-3,TRBJ2-1,CAISGIRSGDEQFF,TGTGCCATCAGTGGTATTAGATCCGGAGATGAGCAGTTCTTC
few,.,TRBV11-2,TRBJ2-3,CASMRGPTDTQYF,TGTGCCAGCATGCGGGGTCCCACAGATACGCAGTATTTT
.,.,TRBV6-2/TRBV6-3,TRBJ1-5,CPSAGMVGLNQPQHF,TGTCCCAGCGCTGGCATGGTTGGATTGAATCAGCCCCAGCATTTT
.,TRBD1,TRBV11-2,TRBJ2-2,CGRSLVGTGVGGELFF,TGTGGCCGCAGCTTAGTGGGCACAGGGGTTGGCGGGGAGCTGTTTTTT
.,.,TRBV6-5,TRBJ2-1,CPSNNGNDQFF,TGTCCCAGCAATAACGGGAATGATCAGTTCTTC
.,.,TRBV4-3,TRBJ2-3,CASSQVSSVDAQYF,TGCGCCAGCAGCCAAGTTAGTTCCGTGGATGCGCAGTATTTT
.,TRBD1,TRBV5-6,TRBJ2-7,CASSPLVRDRIYEQYF,TGTGCCAGCAGCCCCCTTGTCCGGGACAGGATCTACGAGCAGTACTTC
.,.,TRBV12-3/TRBV12-4,TRBJ1-3,CASSFPTAPSGNTIYF,TGTGCCAGCAGTTTCCCCACGGCACCCTCTGGAAACACCATATATTTT
.,.,TRBV11-3,TRBJ1-1,CATSRYPWPDAFF,TGTGCCACCAGCAGGTATCCTTGGCCTGATGCTTTCTTT
.,.,TRBV19,TRBJ2-1,CASRGSYNKQFF,TGTGCCAGTAGGGGCTCCTACAATAAGCAGTTCTTC
once,.,TRBV29-1,TRBJ2-7,CSVDDGSYVQYF,TGTAGTGTTGATGACGGTTCCTACGTGCAGTACTTC
.,.,TRBV12-3/TRBV12-4,TRBJ2-7,CVSSNSTGRPNKQYF,TGTGTCAGCAGTAACTCGACAGGAAGACCCAACAAGCAGTACTTC
few,.,TRBV11-1,TRBJ1-2,CASSLYIYGYTF,TGTGCAAGCAGCTTATATATATATGGCTACACCTTC
.,.,TRBV7-9,TRBJ2-3,CASISPLDTQYF,TGTGCCAGCATCTCCCCCCTTGATACACAGTATTTT